This T cell receptor (beta chain) was identified during a study of OX40 agonist ivuxolimab in advanced cancers. Study details: Participants averaged approximately 65 years of age (range 23 to 79) and were around 80% male.

Here immunoSEQ multiplex PCR was the method, and the copy in TCRdb shows in-frame clones only, minus some. The data contain approximately 58,000 clones, 60% to 80% of them singletons. This CDR3 contains 16 residues. Germline values: CDR1 MGHDK, CDR2 SYGVNS. V was pared by 1 base and J by 11 bases, with 23 bases between. Excluded were patients having autoimmune disease history or systemic immunosuppression. Specimen: CD4+ or CD8+ T cells sorted from blood, collected in a trial of the OX40 agonist ivuxolimab. This sequence was found in an adult with an advanced solid tumor such as melanoma, head and neck, liver or kidney cancer. This sequence joins TRBV25-1 and TRBJ2-5; D perhaps matches TRBD2 (6 bases). The CDR3 nucleotides read TGTGCCAGCAGTGAATTTGGTGGGGGGACGGGAGAGCCACAGTACTTC. It translates to CASSEFGGGTGEPQYF.